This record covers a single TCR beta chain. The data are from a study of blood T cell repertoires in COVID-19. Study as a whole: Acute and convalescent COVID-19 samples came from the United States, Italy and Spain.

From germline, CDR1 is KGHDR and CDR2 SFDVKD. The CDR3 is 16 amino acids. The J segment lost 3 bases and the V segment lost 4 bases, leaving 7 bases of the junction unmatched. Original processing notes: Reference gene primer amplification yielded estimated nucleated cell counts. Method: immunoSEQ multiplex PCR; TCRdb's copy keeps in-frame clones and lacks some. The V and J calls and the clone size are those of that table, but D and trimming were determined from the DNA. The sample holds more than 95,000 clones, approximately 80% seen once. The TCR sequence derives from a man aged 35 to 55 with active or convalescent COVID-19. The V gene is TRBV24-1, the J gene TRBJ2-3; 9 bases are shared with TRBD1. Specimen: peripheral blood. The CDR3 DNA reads TGTGCCACCAGTGACAACAGGGGGCAATGGACAGATACGCAGTATTTT. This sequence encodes CATSDNRGQWTDTQYF.